Below are 22 T cell receptor beta chains sequenced from a single sample in a study of beta chain features in type 1 diabetes. Study-wide results and limits: Moderate yet significant TCRB CDR3 shortening was seen in Type 1 diabetes patients in all four CD4+ subsets.

The investigators reverse transcribed all of the isolated RNA, so they sequenced expressed TCRB transcripts. The table came from immunoSEQ multiplex PCR; TCRdb's copy has only in-frame clones and leaves some out. The table records around 690,000 clones, about an eighth of them present only once. Antigen specificity for these receptors is unknown. The sequenced material came from naive CD4+ T cells from blood. The receptors shown here come from a man aged 30-40 years with type 1 diabetes.

This clone was detected only a few times. The chain uses TRBV10-3 and TRBJ2-3; TRBD1 matches 7 bases. The length of the CDR3 is 16 residues. J was trimmed by 4 bases and V by 5 bases; bases with no gene match: 12. The germline V gene has CDR1 ENHRY and CDR2 SYGVKD. CDR3: CAISQGDRARADTQYF. The CDR3 bases are TGTGCCATCAGTCAAGGCGACAGGGCGCGAGCAGATACGCAGTATTTT.

The CDR3 bases are TGTGCCAGTTCTCGGTTAACCACCGGGGAGCTGTTTTTT. It codes for CASSRLTTGELFF. The genes are TRBV28 and TRBJ2-2, with D hard to call. Germline V CDR1 and CDR2: MDHEN, SYDVKM. The CDR3 consists of 13 residues. Trimming shortened V by 9 bases and J by 4 bases, and 12 bases separated the two germline ends.

This sequence joins TRBV5-1 and TRBJ2-7; D is undetermined. The V gene's germline CDR1 is SGHRS and CDR2 YFSETQ. V lost 1 base to trimming and J lost 0 bases, with 8 bases between them. CDR3 length: 14 amino acids. CDR3 nucleotides: TGCGCCAGCAGCTTGCCCGCCGCCTCCTACGAGCAGTACTTC. Its translation: CASSLPAASYEQYF.

This clone was counted only a few times. The rearrangement links TRBV29-1 to TRBJ2-7; weak D call: TRBD1 (6 bases). Germline V gene sequence: CDR1 SQVTM, CDR2 ANQGSEA. The CDR3 covers 12 residues. Trimming cost V 2 bases and J 7 bases, with 12 bases left between them. In nucleotides, the CDR3 is TGCAGCGTTGAAATGAAGGGGGAAGAGCAGTACTTC. Protein sequence: CSVEMKGEEQYF.

A few counts support this clone. J is TRBJ2-5 and V is TRBV5-6; 9 bases line up with TRBD1. The CDR3 contains 14 residues. Germline CDR1 is SGHDT and CDR2 is YYEEEE. With V trimmed by 4 bases and J by 5 bases, 6 bases remained unmatched. CDR3 sequence: CASSRDRVGETQYF. CDR3 nucleotide sequence: TGTGCCAGCAGCCGGGACAGGGTCGGGGAGACCCAGTACTTC.

A few counts support this clone. V gene TRBV18 combines with J gene TRBJ1-5, with 10 bases fitting TRBD1. The CDR3 is 15 residues long. Germline CDR1 KGHSH, CDR2 LQKENI. The junction had 7 bases not matched to a gene; V was cut back by 6 bases and J by 5 bases. This CDR3 is CASSPGTGDHQPQHF. The CDR3 DNA reads TGTGCCAGCTCCCCCGGGACAGGGGATCATCAGCCCCAGCATTTT.

This clone was recorded a few times. The rearrangement links TRBV9 to TRBJ2-2; D remains unclear. The CDR3 is 15 amino acids. CDR1 is SGDLS and CDR2 is YYNGEE in the germline V gene. The V gene lost 1 base and the J gene lost 4 bases, with 11 bases spanning the gap. CDR3 in amino acids: CASSVNYLGTGELFF. CDR3 DNA sequence: TGTGCCAGCAGCGTAAACTACCTCGGCACCGGGGAGCTGTTTTTT.

V and J are TRBV18 and TRBJ1-4; D is ambiguous. Germline V gene data show CDR1 as KGHSH and CDR2 as LQKENI. Deletions cut 3 bases from V and 6 bases from J, with 8 bases between. There are 13 residues in the CDR3. CDR3 bases: TGTGCCAGCTCACCGGCAGAGGATGAAAAACTGTTTTTT. It codes for CASSPAEDEKLFF.

V is TRBV5-4 and J is TRBJ2-2; D is perhaps TRBD1 (6 bases). CDR3 length: 15 residues. Trimming pared 4 bases from V and 1 base from J, leaving 11 bases between. Germline CDR1 and CDR2: SGHNT and YYREEE (reference sequence). The CDR3 protein is CASSTPDRNTGELFF. The CDR3 DNA is TGTGCCAGCAGCACCCCGGACAGGAACACCGGGGAGCTGTTTTTT.

The chain carries TRBV4-2 and TRBJ1-2; TRBD1 matches 7 bases. Germline CDR1 and CDR2: LGHNA and YNFKEQ. After removal of 1 base from V and 8 bases from J, the junction contained 4 bases not matched to a gene. The CDR3 sequence is 13 residues long. The DNA of the CDR3 is TGTGCCAGCAGCCAAGTAGAAGGGGGCGGCTACACCTTC. Its translation is CASSQVEGGGYTF.

The table lists this clone with many counts. CDR3 in amino acids: CASSPRETQYF. CDR3 in DNA: TGTGCCAGCAGCCCTCGAGAGACCCAGTACTTC. The V gene is TRBV27, the J gene TRBJ2-5; D gene uncertain. Germline CDR1 and CDR2: MNHEY and SMNVEV (reference sequence). Trimming left V 6 bases short and J 4 bases short, with 6 bases between. CDR3 size: 11 residues.

The V and J genes are TRBV7-2 and TRBJ1-5; D gene ambiguous. The V end lost 4 bases, the J end lost 0 bases, and 7 bases lay between the germline ends. Germline V gives CDR1 SGHTA, CDR2 FQGNSA. The CDR3 runs to 14 residues. CDR3: CASSSVDSNQPQHF. CDR3 DNA sequence: TGTGCCAGCAGCTCGGTCGATAGCAATCAGCCCCAGCATTTT.

Concerning this clone: The sample carries other DNA sequences with the same CDR3. The chain joins TRBV18 to TRBJ2-3, with a possible D match to TRBD2 (6 bases). Germline V CDR1 and CDR2: KGHSH, LQKENI. CDR3 length equals 13 residues. Trimming took 3 bases from V and 6 from J, leaving 10 bases between them. In nucleotides, the CDR3 is TGTGCCAGCTCACCTCCGGGACTCGATACGCAGTATTTT. This encodes CASSPPGLDTQYF.

The chain uses TRBV7-3 and TRBJ2-5; no definite D call. The CDR3 totals 13 residues. The germline V gene encodes CDR1 SGHTA and CDR2 FQGTGA. V lost 5 bases and J 3 bases, leaving 10 bases between the germline ends. CDR3 sequence reads: CASSPRREETQYF. The CDR3 DNA sequence: TGTGCCAGCAGCCCCCGCCGGGAAGAGACCCAGTACTTC.

This clone was seen a few times. V and J are TRBV11-2 and TRBJ1-2; no definite D call. Germline V lookup: CDR1 SGHAT, CDR2 FQNNGV. V was clipped by 2 bases and J by 2 bases, with 12 bases between them. The CDR3 consists of 15 residues. The CDR3 loop is CASSLLSGANYGYTF. The CDR3 nucleotides read TGTGCCAGCAGCTTACTATCGGGAGCCAACTATGGCTACACCTTC. The variable domain in full, completed from reference TRBV11-2 and TRBJ1-2, reads EAGVAQSPRYKIIEKRQSVAFWCNPISGHATLYWYQQILGQGPKLLIQFQNNGVVDDSQLPKDRFSAERLKGVDSTLKIQPAKLEDSAVYLCASSLLSGANYGYTFGSGTRLTVV.

This clone was counted between two and nine times. The chain couples TRBV7-9 to TRBJ1-2, with TRBD1 matching 7 bases. In germline, CDR1 is SEHNR, CDR2 FQNEAQ (reference sequence). This CDR3 contains 15 residues. V trimming: 4 bases; J trimming: 2 bases; junction bases outside the gene matches: 7. CDR3 nucleotides: TGTGCCAGCAGCTCTGAAGACAGGGCCAACTATGGCTACACCTTC. It specifies CASSSEDRANYGYTF.

The chain uses TRBV12-5 and TRBJ2-5; 10 bases map to TRBD1. CDR3 length: 14 residues. V shed 4 bases and J 3 bases; nucleotides not matched to a gene: 2. The V gene's germline CDR1 is LGHNT and CDR2 FRNRAP. The CDR3 DNA reads as TGTGCTAGTGGTTCCGGGACAGGGGAAGAGACCCAGTACTTC. Its translation: CASGSGTGEETQYF.

This rearrangement joins TRBV4-3 to TRBJ1-6; D gene uncertain. The ends were cut back, 0 bases at V and 0 bases at J, with 21 bases in the middle. The CDR3 extends over 21 amino acids. Per the germline V gene, CDR1 is LGHNA and CDR2 is YSLEER. The CDR3 nucleotides read TGCGCCAGCAGCCAAGATCCAGAAGGGCCCTCGACTAGCTCCTATAATTCACCCCTCCACTTT. Protein: CASSQDPEGPSTSSYNSPLHF.

The chain is built from TRBV19 and TRBJ2-5; a possible D gene is TRBD2 (5 bases). This CDR3 spans 14 amino acids. Germline V gene data show CDR1 as LNHDA and CDR2 as SQIVND (reference sequence). Between the trimmed V and J ends, which lost 7 bases and 0 bases, there was a span of 12 bases. For the CDR3, the DNA is TGTGCCAGTAAGACGGGGATGTACCAAGAGACCCAGTACTTC. Translating gives CASKTGMYQETQYF.

This clone came up once. The rearrangement joins TRBV7-9 to TRBJ1-5; D is perhaps TRBD1 (5 bases). Trimming removed 1 base from V and 8 bases from J, with 12 bases in between. The CDR3 is 14 residues long. Germline CDR1 reads SEHNR; CDR2 reads FQNEAQ (reference sequence). The CDR3 reads CASSLVRAREPQHF. The CDR3 region has the DNA TGTGCCAGCAGCTTAGTCAGGGCTAGAGAGCCCCAGCATTTT.

This chain uses TRBV5-4 with TRBJ1-4; D is undetermined. Deletions cut 0 bases from V and 8 bases from J, with 8 bases between. Germline CDR1 and CDR2: SGHNT and YYREEE (reference sequence). The CDR3 runs to 13 residues. DNA of the CDR3: TGTGCCAGCAGCTTGGACAGAAGGGAAAAACTGTTTTTT. Translation: CASSLDRREKLFF.

This clone turned up a few times. This rearrangement joins TRBV2 to TRBJ1-4, with D perhaps matching TRBD1 (6 bases). The germline V and J ends were trimmed by 3 bases and 7 bases, with 15 bases remaining between them. This CDR3 has 15 residues. Germline V CDR1 and CDR2: SNHLY, FYNNEI. The CDR3 region is CASSDRGAKGEKLFF. The CDR3 region has the DNA TGTGCCAGCAGTGACCGGGGGGCGAAAGGTGAAAAACTGTTTTTT.